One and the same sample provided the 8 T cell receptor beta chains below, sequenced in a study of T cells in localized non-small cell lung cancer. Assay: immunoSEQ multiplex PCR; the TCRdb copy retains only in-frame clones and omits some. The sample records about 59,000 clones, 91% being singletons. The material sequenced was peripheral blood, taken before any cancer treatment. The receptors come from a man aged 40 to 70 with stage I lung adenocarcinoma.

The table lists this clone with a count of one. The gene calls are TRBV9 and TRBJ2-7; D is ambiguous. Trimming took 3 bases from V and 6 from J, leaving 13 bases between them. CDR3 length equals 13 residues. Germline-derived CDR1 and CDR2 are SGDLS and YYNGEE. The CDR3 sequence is CASSATDPREQYF. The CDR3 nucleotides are TGTGCCAGCAGCGCCACGGATCCTCGCGAGCAGTACTTC.

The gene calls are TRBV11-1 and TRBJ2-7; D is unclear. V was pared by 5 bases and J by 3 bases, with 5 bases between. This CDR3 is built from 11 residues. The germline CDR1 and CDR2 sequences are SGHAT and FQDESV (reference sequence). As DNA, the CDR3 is TGTGCCAGCAGCGCTAACTACGAGCAGTACTTC. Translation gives CASSANYEQYF. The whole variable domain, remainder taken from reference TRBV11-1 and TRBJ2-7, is EAEVAQSPRYKITEKSQAVAFWCDPISGHATLYWYRQILGQGPELLVQFQDESVVDDSQLPKDRFSAERLKGVDSTLKIQPAELGDSAMYLCASSANYEQYFGPGTRLTVT.

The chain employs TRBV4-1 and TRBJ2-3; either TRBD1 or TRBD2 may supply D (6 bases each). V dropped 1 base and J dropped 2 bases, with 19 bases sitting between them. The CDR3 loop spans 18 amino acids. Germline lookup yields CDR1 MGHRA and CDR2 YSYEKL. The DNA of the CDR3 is TGCGCCAGCAGCCAAGCGGGATGGGGGGCTCGACCCACAGATACGCAGTATTTT. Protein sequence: CASSQAGWGARPTDTQYF.

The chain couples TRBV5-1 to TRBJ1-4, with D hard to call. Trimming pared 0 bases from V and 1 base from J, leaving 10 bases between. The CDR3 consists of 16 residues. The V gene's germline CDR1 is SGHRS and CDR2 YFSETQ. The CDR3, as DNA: TGCGCCAGCAGCTTGGGACAACAAGTAACTAATGAAAAACTGTTTTTT. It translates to CASSLGQQVTNEKLFF.

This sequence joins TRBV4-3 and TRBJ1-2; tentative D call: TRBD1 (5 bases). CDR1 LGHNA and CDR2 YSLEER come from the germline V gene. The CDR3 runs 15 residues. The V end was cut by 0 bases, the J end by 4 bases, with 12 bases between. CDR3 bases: TGCGCCAGCAGCCAAGAGTATCGGGACTTCTATGGCTACACCTTC. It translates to CASSQEYRDFYGYTF.

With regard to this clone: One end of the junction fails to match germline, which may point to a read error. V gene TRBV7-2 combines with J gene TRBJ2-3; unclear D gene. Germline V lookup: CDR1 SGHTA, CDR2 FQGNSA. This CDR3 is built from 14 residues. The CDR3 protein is CASSLSTSRDTQYF. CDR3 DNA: TGTGCCAGCAGCCTTAGTACAAGCAGAGATACGCAGTATTTT. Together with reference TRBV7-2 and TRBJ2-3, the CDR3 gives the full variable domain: GAGVSQSPSNKVTEKGKDVELRCDPISGHTALYWYRQSLGQGLEFLIYFQGNSAPDKSGLPSDRFSAERTGGSVSTLTIQRTQQEDSAVYLCASSLSTSRDTQYFGPGTRLTVL.

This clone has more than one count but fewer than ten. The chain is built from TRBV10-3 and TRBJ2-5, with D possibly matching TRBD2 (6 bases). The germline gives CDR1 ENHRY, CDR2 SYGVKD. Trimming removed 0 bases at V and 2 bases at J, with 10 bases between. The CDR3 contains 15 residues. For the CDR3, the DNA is TGTGCCATCAGTGAGTCAAACCGGGGGCAAGAGACCCAGTACTTC. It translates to CAISESNRGQETQYF.

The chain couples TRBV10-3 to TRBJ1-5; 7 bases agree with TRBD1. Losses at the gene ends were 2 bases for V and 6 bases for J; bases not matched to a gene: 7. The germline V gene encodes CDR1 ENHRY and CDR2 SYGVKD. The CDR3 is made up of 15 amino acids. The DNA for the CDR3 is TGTGCCATCAGTGAGGGGACAGCGGACGGTCAGCCCCAGCATTTT. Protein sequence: CAISEGTADGQPQHF.